The source of this T cell receptor beta chain is a study of T cells after yellow fever vaccination. Study-wide results and limits: FACS-sorted repertoires could contain abundant clonotypes contaminating from the bulk population.

This CDR3 is built from 15 residues. Germline V gives CDR1 MDHEN, CDR2 SYDVKM. The V segment lost 2 bases and the J segment 3 bases; nucleotides outside the gene matches: 6. Using its own MiXCR run on the 5' RACE reads, TCRdb lists one record per CDR3 protein. The sample yields more than 200,000 distinct CDR3 sequences, about 3.7% seen once. The table lists this clonotype with many counts. Its antigen is not known. The TCR sequence derives from a man between 18 and 29 years old who received the YFV17D yellow fever vaccine. The chain recombines TRBV28 with TRBJ2-5, with TRBD2 matching over 7 bases. Sequenced material: PBMCs, taken 15 days after the yellow fever booster vaccination. Here the CDR3 DNA reads TGTGCCAGCAGTTTACCCTCGGCGGGGGAAGAGACCCAGTACTTC. Translating it yields CASSLPSAGEETQYF. Full variable domain (outside the CDR3, taken from reference TRBV28 and TRBJ2-5): DVKVTQSSRYLVKRTGEKVFLECVQDMDHENMFWYRQDPGLGLRLIYFSYDVKMKEKGDIPEGYSVSREKKERFSLILESASTNQTSMYLCASSLPSAGEETQYFGPGTRLLVL.